Below are 9 T cell receptor beta chains sequenced from a single sample in a study of T cell changes during pregnancy in multiple sclerosis. This table comes from immunoSEQ multiplex PCR, and its TCRdb copy is limited to in-frame clones, with some not included. The data show about 120,000 clones, with approximately 94% seen just once and around 6% held by the top ten. Material: peripheral blood, obtained before pregnancy. The receptor source for this set is a female donor with multiple sclerosis, enrolled in a pregnancy study.

This chain connects TRBV5-3 to TRBJ1-5; tentative D call: TRBD1 (6 bases). TRBV5-3 is an open reading frame whose function is uncertain. This CDR3 is 16 amino acids long. V was clipped by 4 bases and J by 2 bases, with 16 bases between them. The CDR3 spells CARSLRQEEGNQPQHF. In DNA, the CDR3 is TGTGCCAGAAGCCTACGACAGGAGGAGGGCAATCAGCCCCAGCATTTT.

The rearrangement joins TRBV25-1 to TRBJ1-6, with D unresolved. CDR3 size: 16 residues. Trimming cost V 0 bases and J 7 bases, with 13 bases left between them. CDR1 is MGHDK and CDR2 is SYGVNS in the germline V gene. The CDR3 region has the DNA TGTGCCAGCAGTGAATATGGGGAGAGCGCCAATTCACCCCTCCACTTT. The encoded protein is CASSEYGESANSPLHF. Full variable domain (missing parts from reference TRBV25-1 and TRBJ1-6): EADIYQTPRYLVIGTGKKITLECSQTMGHDKMYWYQQDPGMELHLIHYSYGVNSTEKGDLSSESTVSRIRTEHFPLTLESARPSHTSQYLCASSEYGESANSPLHFGNGTRLTVT.

The V call is TRBV19, the J call TRBJ2-2; the match to TRBD2 covers 10 bases. The CDR3 is made up of 17 amino acids. Germline lookup yields CDR1 LNHDA and CDR2 SQIVND (reference sequence). V dropped 6 bases and J dropped 2; count of bases not matched to a gene: 9. The CDR3: CASSDGLAASNTGELFF. For the CDR3, the DNA is TGTGCCAGTAGCGACGGACTAGCGGCAAGCAACACCGGGGAGCTGTTTTTT.

The chain recombines TRBV9 with TRBJ2-5; TRBD2 is a possible D gene (6 bases). Germline V lookup: CDR1 SGDLS, CDR2 YYNGEE. This CDR3 is built from 14 residues. V was trimmed by 4 bases and J by 4 bases, leaving 14 bases between them. The CDR3, as DNA: TGTGCCAGCAGCCCCCAGGGAGGAAGAGAGACCCAGTACTTC. It yields the protein CASSPQGGRETQYF.

The chain employs TRBV6-1 and TRBJ2-1, with 11 bases lining up with TRBD1. Trimming took 4 bases from V and 9 from J; bases not matched to a gene: 2. The V gene's germline CDR1 is MNHNS and CDR2 SASEGT. The CDR3 covers 13 residues. Here the CDR3 DNA reads TGTGCCAGCAGTGCTGGGACAGGGGGTGAGCAGTTCTTC. This translates into CASSAGTGGEQFF.

V is TRBV27 and J is TRBJ2-7; the D gene is possibly TRBD1 (6 bases). The germline V and J ends were trimmed by 8 bases and 5 bases, with 16 bases remaining between them. The CDR3 totals 13 residues. The germline V gene has CDR1 MNHEY and CDR2 SMNVEV (reference sequence). The CDR3 loop reads CASQGRISDEQYF. The CDR3 nucleotides read TGTGCCAGCCAGGGGCGGATCTCGGACGAGCAGTACTTC.

The chain is built from TRBV28 and TRBJ1-5; no definite D call. With 11 bases removed from V and 3 bases from J, the gap between germline ends came to 11 bases. CDR1 is MDHEN and CDR2 is SYDVKM in the germline V gene. The CDR3 runs to 12 residues. In DNA, the CDR3 is TGTGCCGCGGGAGGACTCAATCAGCCCCAGCATTTT. It translates to CAAGGLNQPQHF. The whole variable domain, remainder taken from reference TRBV28 and TRBJ1-5, is DVKVTQSSRYLVKRTGEKVFLECVQDMDHENMFWYRQDPGLGLRLIYFSYDVKMKEKGDIPEGYSVSREKKERFSLILESASTNQTSMYLCAAGGLNQPQHFGDGTRLSIL.

V is TRBV7-9 and J is TRBJ1-4, with D perhaps TRBD1 (5 bases). Germline assignment: CDR1 SEHNR and CDR2 FQNEAQ (reference sequence). The CDR3 runs 13 residues. Trimming cost V 6 bases and J 8 bases, with 13 bases left between them. The CDR3 region has the DNA TGTGCCAGCAGTTCAGGGATAGGAGAAAAACTGTTTTTT. Its protein is CASSSGIGEKLFF.

This rearrangement joins TRBV29-1 to TRBJ1-3; 7 nucleotides match TRBD1. Looked up from germline, CDR1 is SQVTM and CDR2 is ANQGSEA. Unmatched junction bases numbered 7, after V lost 6 bases and J lost 2 bases. CDR3 length equals 14 residues. The CDR3 sequence is CSVVTGVTGNTIYF. CDR3 sequence (DNA): TGCAGCGTGGTTACAGGGGTTACTGGAAACACCATATATTTT.